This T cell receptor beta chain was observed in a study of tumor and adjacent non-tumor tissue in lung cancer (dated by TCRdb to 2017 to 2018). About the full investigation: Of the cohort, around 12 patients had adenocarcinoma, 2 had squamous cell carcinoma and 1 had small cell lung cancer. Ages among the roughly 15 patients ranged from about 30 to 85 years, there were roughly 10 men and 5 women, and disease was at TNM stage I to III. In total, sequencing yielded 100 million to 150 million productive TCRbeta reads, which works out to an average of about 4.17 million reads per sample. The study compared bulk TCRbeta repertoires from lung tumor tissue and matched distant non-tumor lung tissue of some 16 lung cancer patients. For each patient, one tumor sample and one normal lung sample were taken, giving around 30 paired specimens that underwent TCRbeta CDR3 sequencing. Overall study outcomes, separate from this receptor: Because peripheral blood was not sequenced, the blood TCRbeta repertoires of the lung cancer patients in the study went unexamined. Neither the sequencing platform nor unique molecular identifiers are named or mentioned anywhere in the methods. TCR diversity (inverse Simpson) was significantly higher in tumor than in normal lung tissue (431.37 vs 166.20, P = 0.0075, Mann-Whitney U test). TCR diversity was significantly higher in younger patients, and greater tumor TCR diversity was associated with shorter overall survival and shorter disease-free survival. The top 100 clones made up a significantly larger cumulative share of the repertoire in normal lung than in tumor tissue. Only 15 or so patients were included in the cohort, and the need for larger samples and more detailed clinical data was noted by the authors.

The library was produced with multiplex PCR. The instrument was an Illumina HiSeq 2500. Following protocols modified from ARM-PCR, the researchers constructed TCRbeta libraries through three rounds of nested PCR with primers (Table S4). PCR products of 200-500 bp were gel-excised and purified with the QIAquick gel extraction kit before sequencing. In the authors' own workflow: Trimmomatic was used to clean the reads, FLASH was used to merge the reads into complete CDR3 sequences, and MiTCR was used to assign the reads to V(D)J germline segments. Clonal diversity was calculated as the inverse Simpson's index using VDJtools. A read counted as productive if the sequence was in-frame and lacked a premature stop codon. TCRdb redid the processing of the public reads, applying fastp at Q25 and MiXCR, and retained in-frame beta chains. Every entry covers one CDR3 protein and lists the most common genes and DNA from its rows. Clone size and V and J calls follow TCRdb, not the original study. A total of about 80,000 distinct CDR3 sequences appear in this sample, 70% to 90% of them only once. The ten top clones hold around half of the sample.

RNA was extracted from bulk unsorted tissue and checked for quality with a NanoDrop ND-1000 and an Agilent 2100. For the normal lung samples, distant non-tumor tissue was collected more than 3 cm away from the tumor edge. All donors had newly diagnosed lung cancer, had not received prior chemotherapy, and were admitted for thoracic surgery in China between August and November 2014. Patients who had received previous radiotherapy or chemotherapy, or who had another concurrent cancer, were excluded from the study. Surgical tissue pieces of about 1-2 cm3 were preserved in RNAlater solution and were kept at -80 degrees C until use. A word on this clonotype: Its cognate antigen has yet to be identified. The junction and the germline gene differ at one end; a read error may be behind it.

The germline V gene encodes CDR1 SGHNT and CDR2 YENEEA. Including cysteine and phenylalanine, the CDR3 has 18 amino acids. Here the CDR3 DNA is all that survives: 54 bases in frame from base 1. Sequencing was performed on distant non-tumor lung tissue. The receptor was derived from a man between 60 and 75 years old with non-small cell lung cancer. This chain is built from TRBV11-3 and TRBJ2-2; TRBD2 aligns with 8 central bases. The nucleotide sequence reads TGTGCCAGCAGCTCCCGGGGGGCGGGAGGATACAGAGCCAGGGAGCCGTTTTTT. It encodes CASSSRGAGGYRAREPFF.